A single sample is the source of the 25 T cell receptor beta chains below, sequenced in a study of regulatory T cells in long-lasting Graves disease. Investigators prepared the TCR beta libraries by applying iRepertoire HTBI primers and Arm-PCR of CDR3 regions. TCRdb analysed the multiplex PCR reads with MiXCR anew, one entry per CDR3 protein. The sample yields more than 650,000 distinct CDR3 sequences, around 30% seen once. Noted time point: persistent/refractory GD, antithyroid drugs over 5 years with positive TRAb. Extracted PBMC RNA gave rise to the TCR library. Source: peripheral blood mononuclear cells (PBMCs), taken when the disease was refractory, from a patient treated with antithyroid drugs. The source of these receptors is a female donor with Graves disease.

There are a few counts of this clonotype. This rearrangement joins TRBV5-6 to TRBJ2-5, with D possibly TRBD2 on 6 matching bases. V was trimmed by 7 bases and J by 9 bases, leaving 28 bases between them. Germline V gene sequence: CDR1 SGHDT, CDR2 YYEEEE. The CDR3 is made up of 16 amino acids. CDR3 DNA sequence: TGTGCCAGCGGTCGGGGAGGCCCGTTTTGGGAGACGGCCCAGTACTTC. Protein product: CASGRGGPFWETAQYF.

The chain employs TRBV2 and TRBJ1-6; no definite D call. V gave up 7 bases and J gave up 6 bases, with 7 bases separating them. The CDR3 consists of 12 residues. The germline V gene has CDR1 SNHLY and CDR2 FYNNEI. The CDR3 region is CASTPTNSPLHF. DNA of the CDR3: TGTGCCAGCACTCCGACTAATTCACCCCTCCACTTT.

The chain employs TRBV10-3 and TRBJ1-1, with TRBD1 matching over 7 bases. This CDR3 is built from 13 residues. Germline V lookup: CDR1 ENHRY, CDR2 SYGVKD. Trimming took 6 bases from V and 1 from J; bases not matched to a gene: 2. As DNA, the CDR3 is TGTGCCATCAGCGGACAGGCGAACACTGAAGCTTTCTTT. This encodes CAISGQANTEAFF.

This clonotype was seen ten or more times. J is TRBJ1-1 and V is TRBV12-3 or TRBV12-4; D gene unclear. Trimming shortened V by 8 bases and J by 6 bases, and 13 bases separated the two germline ends. The CDR3 covers 12 residues. The CDR3 is CASGLFAAEAFF. The CDR3 nucleotides read TGTGCCAGCGGACTCTTTGCTGCTGAAGCTTTCTTT.

The V and J genes are TRBV29-1 and TRBJ2-7, with 9 bases matching TRBD1. The CDR3 extends over 15 amino acids. The V gene end was trimmed by 2 bases and the J gene end by 5 bases; junction bases not matched to a gene: 10. Germline assignment: CDR1 SQVTM and CDR2 ANQGSEA. The CDR3 here is CSVEPGTGRFDEQYF. The CDR3, as DNA: TGCAGCGTTGAACCCGGGACAGGGAGATTTGACGAGCAGTACTTC.

This clonotype has more than one count but fewer than ten. The V call is TRBV2, the J call TRBJ1-5, with unresolved D. Trimming took 4 bases from V and 5 from J, leaving 6 bases between them. The CDR3 has 12 amino acids. Germline V lookup: CDR1 SNHLY, CDR2 FYNNEI. This CDR3 reads CASSVGYQPQHF. The CDR3 DNA is TGTGCCAGCAGTGTAGGTTATCAGCCCCAGCATTTT.

This clonotype has a handful of counts. The chain recombines TRBV20-1 with TRBJ2-5, with a tentative D call TRBD1 (5 bases). This CDR3 is 13 amino acids long. Trimming removed 6 bases from V and 3 bases from J, with 14 bases in between. From germline, CDR1 is DFQATT and CDR2 SNEGSKA (reference sequence). Written as DNA, the CDR3 is TGCAGTGCCGCAGGGTTTCAAAAAGAGACCCAGTACTTC. It translates to CSAAGFQKETQYF.

In this sample, this clonotype turned up a few times. The V and J genes are TRBV15 and TRBJ1-1, with TRBD1 matching 8 bases. The CDR3 totals 16 residues. CDR1 is LNHNV and CDR2 is YYDKDF in the germline V gene (reference sequence). J gave up 3 bases and V 6 bases, and 12 bases lay outside the gene matches. The CDR3 sequence is CATRPLRTGWYTEAFF. The CDR3 DNA sequence: TGTGCCACCAGACCACTAAGGACAGGGTGGTACACTGAAGCTTTCTTT.

The chain employs TRBV4-1 and TRBJ2-1; possible D gene TRBD2, 6 bases. Germline V gene data show CDR1 as MGHRA and CDR2 as YSYEKL. The CDR3 has 15 residues. The V end lost 1 base, the J end lost 4 bases, and 11 bases lay between the germline ends. The chain's CDR3 is CASSQVGGRYNEQFF. Here the CDR3 DNA reads TGCGCCAGCAGCCAAGTCGGAGGGAGATACAATGAGCAGTTCTTC.

The V and J genes are TRBV20-1 and TRBJ2-4; 16 nucleotides line up with TRBD2. CDR1 is DFQATT, CDR2 SNEGSKA, per germline (reference sequence). J was trimmed by 5 bases and V by 2 bases; bases with no gene match: 3. The CDR3 runs 16 residues. This CDR3 reads CSARPGTSGRENIQYF. For the CDR3, the DNA is TGCAGTGCTAGACCCGGGACTAGCGGGAGGGAAAACATTCAGTACTTC.

Only a few counts were recorded for this clonotype. The J gene is TRBJ2-1, the V gene TRBV20-1; TRBD2 agrees at 9 bases. Germline V lookup: CDR1 DFQATT, CDR2 SNEGSKA (reference sequence). The V and J ends lost 1 base and 1 base, in that order; junction bases with no gene match: 5. The CDR3 runs to 16 residues. This chain's CDR3 is CSARVGSGSSYNEQFF. DNA for the CDR3: TGCAGTGCTAGAGTGGGTAGCGGGAGTTCCTACAATGAGCAGTTCTTC.

Only a few counts were recorded for this clonotype. V usage is TRBV5-1 and J usage is TRBJ2-7; 7 bases are shared with TRBD1. J lost 0 bases, V lost 4 bases, and 7 bases had no gene match. CDR1 and CDR2 (germline): SGHRS, YFSETQ. The CDR3 runs to 15 residues. CDR3 coding DNA: TGCGCCAGCAGCCATGGACAGGAGAGCTCCTACGAGCAGTACTTC. Its protein is CASSHGQESSYEQYF.

This clonotype was seen ten or more times. The rearrangement uses TRBV11-1 and TRBJ1-1; 8 bases are shared with TRBD1. The CDR3 sequence is 17 residues long. V lost 3 bases, J lost 4 bases, and 13 bases stayed unmatched. In germline, CDR1 is SGHAT, CDR2 FQDESV (reference sequence). CDR3 sequence: CASSFGQGSRQGTEAFF. The CDR3 bases are TGTGCCAGCAGCTTCGGACAGGGATCTCGGCAAGGCACTGAAGCTTTCTTT. The full variable domain, rest sourced from reference TRBV11-1 and TRBJ1-1, is EAEVAQSPRYKITEKSQAVAFWCDPISGHATLYWYRQILGQGPELLVQFQDESVVDDSQLPKDRFSAERLKGVDSTLKIQPAELGDSAMYLCASSFGQGSRQGTEAFFGQGTRLTVV.

The chain links TRBV6-9 to TRBJ1-1; D perhaps matches TRBD1 (5 bases). Trimming left V 3 bases short and J 3 bases short, with 11 bases between. The germline V gene encodes CDR1 MNHGY and CDR2 SVAAGI. The CDR3 contains 14 residues. The CDR3 loop reads CASSYRDGYTEAFF. In nucleotides, the CDR3 is TGTGCCAGCAGTTACAGGGACGGATACACTGAAGCTTTCTTT.

This sequence joins TRBV10-3 and TRBJ1-1; D is ambiguous. V was pared by 6 bases and J by 5 bases, with 16 bases between. CDR1 is ENHRY and CDR2 is SYGVKD in the germline V gene. The CDR3 has 14 amino acids. The CDR3 loop is CAIRRTPPGTEAFF. In nucleotides, the CDR3 is TGTGCCATCAGACGGACCCCACCGGGTACTGAAGCTTTCTTT.

This chain links TRBV7-3 with TRBJ2-2; D perhaps matches TRBD1 (5 bases). The CDR3 loop spans 13 amino acids. Germline V gene data show CDR1 as SGHTA and CDR2 as FQGTGA. V was clipped by 5 bases and J by 5 bases, with 9 bases between them. Here the CDR3 DNA reads TGTGCCAGCAGCCCGCCAGGGACCGGGGAGCTGTTTTTT. This codes for CASSPPGTGELFF.

This clonotype was picked up one time. This chain joins TRBV28 and TRBJ2-5; the D gene is possibly TRBD2 (6 bases). Germline CDR1 MDHEN, CDR2 SYDVKM. V lost 3 bases, J lost 1 base, and 9 bases lay in between. The CDR3 totals 14 residues. The CDR3: CASSFLRGQETQYF. The CDR3 coding sequence is TGTGCCAGCAGTTTTCTGCGGGGCCAAGAGACCCAGTACTTC.

The chain combines TRBV11-2 with TRBJ1-2, with a weak D call TRBD1 (6 bases). Germline CDR1 SGHAT, CDR2 FQNNGV. The CDR3 extends over 17 amino acids. Trimming shortened V by 6 bases and J by 1 base, and 21 bases separated the two germline ends. The DNA of the CDR3 is TGTGCCAGCAGACTATTTGCGGACAGACGTTTTAACTATGGCTACACCTTC. This gives the protein CASRLFADRRFNYGYTF.

This chain joins TRBV12-3 or TRBV12-4 and TRBJ2-7, with D perhaps matching TRBD1 or TRBD2 (5 bases each). The CDR3 is made up of 16 amino acids. Trimming took 6 bases from V and 0 from J, leaving 18 bases between them. The DNA of the CDR3 is TGTGCCAGCAGCCGATTCACCGGGACCGACTCCTACGAGCAGTACTTC. This gives the protein CASSRFTGTDSYEQYF.

This clonotype came up a few times. V is TRBV13 and J is TRBJ1-1; possible D gene TRBD1, 6 bases. This CDR3 comprises 15 residues. V was trimmed by 5 bases and J by 4 bases, leaving 17 bases between them. The germline V gene has CDR1 PRHDT and CDR2 FYEKMQ (reference sequence). CDR3 protein: CASSHRDRPGTEAFF. CDR3 nucleotide sequence: TGTGCCAGCAGCCACCGAGACAGGCCGGGCACTGAAGCTTTCTTT.

Only a few counts were recorded for this clonotype. V usage is TRBV24-1 and J usage is TRBJ2-1, with 9 nucleotides matching TRBD1. The junction had 10 bases not matched to a gene; V was cut back by 2 bases and J by 9 bases. Looked up from germline, CDR1 is KGHDR and CDR2 is SFDVKD. The CDR3 has 16 residues. CDR3 nucleotide sequence: TGTGCCACCAGTGATTCGCCGGGACAGGGTTTGAGTGAGCAGTTCTTC. This sequence encodes CATSDSPGQGLSEQFF.

This clonotype was detected only a few times. The rearrangement links TRBV3-1 to TRBJ2-1, with D unresolved. This CDR3 has 13 amino acids. V gave up 6 bases and J gave up 6 bases, with 12 bases separating them. The germline V gene encodes CDR1 LGHDT and CDR2 YNNKEL (reference sequence). The CDR3 is CASSPSGPNEQFF. The CDR3 region has the DNA TGTGCCAGCAGTCCCTCCGGTCCCAATGAGCAGTTCTTC.

CDR3 sequence reads: CASSSPQGALYGYTF. The CDR3 nucleotides read TGTGCCAGCAGCTCACCACAGGGGGCCCTATATGGCTACACCTTC. V is TRBV5-4 and J is TRBJ1-2; the match to TRBD1 covers 9 bases. Germline V gives CDR1 SGHNT, CDR2 YYREEE (reference sequence). This CDR3 has 15 residues. The J segment lost 5 bases and the V segment lost 3 bases, leaving 8 bases of the junction unmatched. Looking up the rest from reference TRBV5-4 and TRBJ1-2 gives the full variable domain: ETGVTQSPTHLIKTRGQQVTLRCSSQSGHNTVSWYQQALGQGPQFIFQYYREEENGRGNFPPRFSGLQFPNYSSELNVNALELDDSALYLCASSSPQGALYGYTFGSGTRLTVV.

V usage is TRBV5-1 and J usage is TRBJ1-2; D not certain. Trimming took 6 bases from V and 2 from J, leaving 14 bases between them. The length of the CDR3 is 14 residues. From germline, CDR1 is SGHRS and CDR2 YFSETQ. In DNA, the CDR3 is TGCGCCAGCACGCCCCGGGCAAGCAACTATGGCTACACCTTC. Its translation is CASTPRASNYGYTF.

The V gene is TRBV20-1, the J gene TRBJ2-7; the match to TRBD2 covers 12 bases. J was trimmed by 4 bases and V by 1 base; bases with no gene match: 11. The CDR3 is made up of 17 amino acids. Germline V gene data show CDR1 as DFQATT and CDR2 as SNEGSKA (reference sequence). CDR3 sequence (DNA): TGCAGTGCTAGAGCACTTAGACTAGCGGGAGATCTATACGAGCAGTACTTC. Translated: CSARALRLAGDLYEQYF.